Listed here is a single T cell receptor beta chain. Sequenced by immunoSEQ multiplex PCR; TCRdb stores in-frame clones only, minus some. The profile shows roughly 1.5 million clones, 95% to 99% of them singletons. This entry comes from a study of shared clonotypes between healthy human individuals. Study as a whole: CD8 memory received one plate per donor, CD8 naive two, CD4 memory three and CD4 naive three.

Trimming removed 4 bases at V and 6 bases at J, with 12 bases between. The CDR3 length is 13 residues. Germline V CDR1 and CDR2: SGHRS, YFSETQ. The sequenced sample consisted of naive CD4+ T cells sorted from blood. As to subset: CD45RA+ positively selected. This sequence was found in a man younger than 40 in good health. The chain joins TRBV5-1 to TRBJ2-3; unclear D gene. This CDR3 is CASSDGQSDTQYF. Here the CDR3 DNA reads TGCGCCAGCAGCGATGGCCAGTCTGATACGCAGTATTTT.